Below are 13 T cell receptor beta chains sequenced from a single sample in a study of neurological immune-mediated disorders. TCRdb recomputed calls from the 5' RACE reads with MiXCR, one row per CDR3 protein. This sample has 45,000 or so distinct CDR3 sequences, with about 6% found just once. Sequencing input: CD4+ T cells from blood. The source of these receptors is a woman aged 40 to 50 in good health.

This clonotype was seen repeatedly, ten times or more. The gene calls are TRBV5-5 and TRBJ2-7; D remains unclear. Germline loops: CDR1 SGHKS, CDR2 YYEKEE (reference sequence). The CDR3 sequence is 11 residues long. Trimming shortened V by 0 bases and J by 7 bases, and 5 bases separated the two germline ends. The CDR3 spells CASSLVQEQYF. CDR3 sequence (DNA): TGTGCCAGCAGCTTGGTCCAGGAGCAGTACTTC.

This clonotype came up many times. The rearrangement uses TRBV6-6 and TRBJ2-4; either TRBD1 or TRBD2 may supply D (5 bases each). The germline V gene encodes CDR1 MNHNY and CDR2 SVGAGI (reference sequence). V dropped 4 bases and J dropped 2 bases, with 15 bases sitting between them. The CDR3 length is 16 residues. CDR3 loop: CASSSGRMSTKNIQYF. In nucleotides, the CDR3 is TGTGCCAGCAGTTCGGGACGGATGTCGACCAAAAACATTCAGTACTTC.

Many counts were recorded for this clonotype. The CDR3 reads CSARELSGRAVGGELFF. The CDR3 DNA follows: TGCAGTGCTAGAGAATTAAGCGGGAGGGCCGTTGGCGGGGAGCTGTTTTTT. The chain combines TRBV20-1 with TRBJ2-2, with 10 bases fitting TRBD2. Germline V lookup: CDR1 DFQATT, CDR2 SNEGSKA (reference sequence). J gave up 7 bases and V 0 bases, and 11 bases lay outside the gene matches. The CDR3 is 17 amino acids.

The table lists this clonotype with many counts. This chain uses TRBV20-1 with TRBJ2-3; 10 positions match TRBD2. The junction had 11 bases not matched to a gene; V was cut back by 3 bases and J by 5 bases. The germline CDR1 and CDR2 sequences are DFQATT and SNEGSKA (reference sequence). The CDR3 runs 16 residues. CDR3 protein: CSASPLSGRVGDTQYF. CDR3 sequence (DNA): TGCAGTGCTAGTCCCCTGAGCGGGAGGGTAGGAGATACGCAGTATTTT.

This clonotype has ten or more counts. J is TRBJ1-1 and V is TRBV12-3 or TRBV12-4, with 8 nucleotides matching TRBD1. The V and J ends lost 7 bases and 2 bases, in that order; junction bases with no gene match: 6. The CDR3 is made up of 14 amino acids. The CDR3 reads CASTAQGGNTEAFF. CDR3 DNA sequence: TGTGCCAGCACCGCACAGGGGGGAAACACTGAAGCTTTCTTT.

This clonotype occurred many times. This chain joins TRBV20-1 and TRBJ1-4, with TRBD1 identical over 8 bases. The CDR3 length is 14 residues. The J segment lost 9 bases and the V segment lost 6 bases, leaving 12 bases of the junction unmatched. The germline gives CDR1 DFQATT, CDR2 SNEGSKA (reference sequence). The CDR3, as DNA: TGCAGTGCCCCGAAGGGACAGGCCATGAAAAAACTGTTTTTT. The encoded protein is CSAPKGQAMKKLFF.

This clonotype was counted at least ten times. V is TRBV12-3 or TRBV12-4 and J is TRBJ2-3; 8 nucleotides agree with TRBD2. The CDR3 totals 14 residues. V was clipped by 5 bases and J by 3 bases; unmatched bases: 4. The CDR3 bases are TGTGCCAGCAGTACCGGGACTAGGACAGATACGCAGTATTTT. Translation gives CASSTGTRTDTQYF.

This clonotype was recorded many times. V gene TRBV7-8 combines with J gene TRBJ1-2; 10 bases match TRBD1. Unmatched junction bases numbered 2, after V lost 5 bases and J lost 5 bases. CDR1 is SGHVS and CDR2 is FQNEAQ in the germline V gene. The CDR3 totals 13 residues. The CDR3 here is CASSQDRGYGYTF. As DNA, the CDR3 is TGTGCCAGCAGCCAGGACAGGGGGTATGGCTACACCTTC.

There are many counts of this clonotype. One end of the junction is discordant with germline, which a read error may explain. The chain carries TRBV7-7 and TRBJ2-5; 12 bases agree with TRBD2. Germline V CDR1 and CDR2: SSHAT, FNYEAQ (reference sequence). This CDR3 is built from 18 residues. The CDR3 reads CASSLARGTSGWQETQYF. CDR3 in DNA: TGTGCTAGCAGCTTAGCCCGGGGGACTAGCGGGTGGCAAGAGACCCAGTACTTC.

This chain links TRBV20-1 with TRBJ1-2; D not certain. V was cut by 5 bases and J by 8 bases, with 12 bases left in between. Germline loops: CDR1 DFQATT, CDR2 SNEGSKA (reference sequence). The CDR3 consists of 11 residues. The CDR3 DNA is TGCAGTGCTTTTTGGATTGGAGGCTACACCTTC. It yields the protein CSAFWIGGYTF.

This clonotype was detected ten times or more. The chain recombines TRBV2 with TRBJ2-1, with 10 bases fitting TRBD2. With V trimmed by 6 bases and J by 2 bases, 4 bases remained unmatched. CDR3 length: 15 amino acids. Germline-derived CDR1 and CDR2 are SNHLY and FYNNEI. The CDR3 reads CASSLLAGTYNEQFF. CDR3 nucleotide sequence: TGTGCCAGCAGCCTACTAGCGGGAACCTACAATGAGCAGTTCTTC. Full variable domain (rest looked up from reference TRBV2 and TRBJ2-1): EPEVTQTPSHQVTQMGQEVILRCVPISNHLYFYWYRQILGQKVEFLVSFYNNEISEKSEIFDDQFSVERPDGSNFTLKIRSTKLEDSAMYFCASSLLAGTYNEQFFGPGTRLTVL.

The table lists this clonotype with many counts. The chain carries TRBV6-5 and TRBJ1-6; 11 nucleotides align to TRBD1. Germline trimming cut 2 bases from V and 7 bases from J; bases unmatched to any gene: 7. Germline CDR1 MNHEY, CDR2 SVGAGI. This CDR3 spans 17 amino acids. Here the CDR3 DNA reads TGTGCCAGCAGTTACGTCCGGACAGGGGGCAACAATTCACCCCTCCACTTT. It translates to CASSYVRTGGNNSPLHF.

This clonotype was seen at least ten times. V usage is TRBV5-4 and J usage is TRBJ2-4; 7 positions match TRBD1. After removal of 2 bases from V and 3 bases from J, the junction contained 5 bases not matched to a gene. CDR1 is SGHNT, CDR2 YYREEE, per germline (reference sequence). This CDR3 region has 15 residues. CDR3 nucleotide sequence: TGTGCCAGCAGCTTAACAGGGGAAGACAAAAACATTCAGTACTTC. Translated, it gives CASSLTGEDKNIQYF. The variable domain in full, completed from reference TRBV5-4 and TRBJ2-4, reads ETGVTQSPTHLIKTRGQQVTLRCSSQSGHNTVSWYQQALGQGPQFIFQYYREEENGRGNFPPRFSGLQFPNYSSELNVNALELDDSALYLCASSLTGEDKNIQYFGAGTRLSVL.